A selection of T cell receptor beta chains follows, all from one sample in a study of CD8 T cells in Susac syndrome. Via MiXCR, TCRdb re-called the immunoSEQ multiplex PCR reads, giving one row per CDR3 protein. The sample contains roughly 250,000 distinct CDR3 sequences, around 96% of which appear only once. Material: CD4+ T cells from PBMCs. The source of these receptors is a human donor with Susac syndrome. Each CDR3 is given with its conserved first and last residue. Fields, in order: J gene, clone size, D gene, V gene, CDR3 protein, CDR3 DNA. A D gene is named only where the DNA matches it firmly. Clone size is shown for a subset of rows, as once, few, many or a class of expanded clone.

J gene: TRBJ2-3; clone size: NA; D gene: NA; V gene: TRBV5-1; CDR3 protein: CASSAKQTDTQYF; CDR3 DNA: TGCGCCAGCAGCGCCAAACAGACTGATACGCAGTATTTT
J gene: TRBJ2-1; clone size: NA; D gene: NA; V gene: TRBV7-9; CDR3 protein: CASSPTRGRAYNEQFF; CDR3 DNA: TGTGCCAGCAGCCCTACTCGCGGCAGGGCTTACAATGAGCAGTTCTTC
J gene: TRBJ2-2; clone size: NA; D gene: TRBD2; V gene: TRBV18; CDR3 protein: CASSRSDGGVPTGELFF; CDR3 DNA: TGTGCCAGCTCACGTTCCGACGGGGGGGTGCCGACCGGGGAGCTGTTTTTT
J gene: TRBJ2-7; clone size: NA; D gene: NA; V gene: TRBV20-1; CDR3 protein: CSARDSGKPDYEQYF; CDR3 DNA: TGCAGTGCTAGAGATAGCGGAAAACCTGATTACGAGCAGTACTTC
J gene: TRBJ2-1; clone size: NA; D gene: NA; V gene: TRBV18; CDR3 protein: CASSLRWNEQFF; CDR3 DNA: TGTGCCAGCTCACTCCGGTGGAATGAGCAGTTCTTC
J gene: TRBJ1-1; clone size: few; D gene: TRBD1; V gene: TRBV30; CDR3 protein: CAWSQSRGEAFF; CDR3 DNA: TGTGCCTGGAGTCAAAGCAGGGGGGAAGCTTTCTTT
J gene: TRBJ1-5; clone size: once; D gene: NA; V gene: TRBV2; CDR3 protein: CANAGAPGQPQHF; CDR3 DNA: TGTGCCAATGCAGGGGCCCCGGGTCAGCCCCAGCATTTT
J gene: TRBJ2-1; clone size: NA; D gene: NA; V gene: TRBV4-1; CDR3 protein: CASSQGSHEQFF; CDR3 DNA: TGCGCCAGCAGCCAAGGTAGTCATGAGCAGTTCTTC
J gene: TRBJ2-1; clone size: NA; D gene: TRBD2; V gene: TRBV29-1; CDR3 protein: CSAGSGSPSNEQFF; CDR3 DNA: TGCAGCGCAGGTAGCGGGAGCCCTAGCAATGAGCAGTTCTTC
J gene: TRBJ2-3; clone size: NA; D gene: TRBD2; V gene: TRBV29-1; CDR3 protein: CSAGTSGSMTDTQYF; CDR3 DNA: TGCAGCGCAGGGACTAGCGGGAGTATGACAGATACGCAGTATTTT
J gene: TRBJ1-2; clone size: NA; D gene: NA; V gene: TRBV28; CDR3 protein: CASGTSYTF; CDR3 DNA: TGTGCCAGCGGGACCTCCTACACCTTC
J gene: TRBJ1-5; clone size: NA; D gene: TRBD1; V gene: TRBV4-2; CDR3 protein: CASSPRWTGDQPQHF; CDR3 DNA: TGTGCCAGCAGCCCCCGGTGGACAGGGGATCAGCCCCAGCATTTT
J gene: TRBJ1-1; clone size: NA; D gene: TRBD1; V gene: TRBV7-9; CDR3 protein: CASSSDRAKGLFAEAFF; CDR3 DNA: TGTGCCAGCAGCTCGGACAGGGCCAAGGGGTTATTCGCTGAAGCTTTCTTT
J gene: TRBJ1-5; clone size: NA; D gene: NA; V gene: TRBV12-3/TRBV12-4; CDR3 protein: CASRPSVGNQPQHF; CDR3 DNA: TGTGCCAGCCGCCCCTCAGTTGGCAATCAGCCCCAGCATTTT
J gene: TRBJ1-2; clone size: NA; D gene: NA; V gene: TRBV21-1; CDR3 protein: CASTSPTPVKTANYGYTF; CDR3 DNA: TGTGCCAGCACCAGCCCAACACCTGTCAAGACCGCTAACTATGGCTACACCTTC
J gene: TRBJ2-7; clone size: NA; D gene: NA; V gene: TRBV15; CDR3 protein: CATSREGAGYDEQYF; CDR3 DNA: TGTGCCACCAGCAGAGAAGGGGCGGGGTACGACGAGCAGTACTTC
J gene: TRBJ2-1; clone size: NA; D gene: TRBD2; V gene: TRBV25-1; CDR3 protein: CASSESKRGNNEQFF; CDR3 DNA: TGTGCCAGCAGTGAATCTAAGCGGGGGAACAATGAGCAGTTCTTC
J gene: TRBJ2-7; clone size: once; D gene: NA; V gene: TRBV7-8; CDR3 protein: CASSLGQRAYEQYF; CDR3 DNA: TGTGCCAGCAGCTTAGGGCAGCGTGCGTACGAGCAGTACTTC
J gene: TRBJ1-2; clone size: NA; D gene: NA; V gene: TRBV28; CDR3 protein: CASSLGFGGNGYTF; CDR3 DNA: TGTGCCAGCAGTTTGGGGTTCGGCGGTAATGGCTACACCTTC
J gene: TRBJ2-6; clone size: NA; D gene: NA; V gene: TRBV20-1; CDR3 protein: CSAQWVTGANVLTF; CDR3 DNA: TGCAGTGCTCAATGGGTTACCGGGGCCAACGTCCTGACTTTC
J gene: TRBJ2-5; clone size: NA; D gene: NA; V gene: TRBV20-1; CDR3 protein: CSARSKLETQYF; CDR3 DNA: TGCAGTGCTAGGAGTAAGCTGGAGACCCAGTACTTC
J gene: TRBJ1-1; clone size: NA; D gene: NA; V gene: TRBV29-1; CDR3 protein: CSVEEGMNTEAFF; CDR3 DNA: TGCAGCGTTGAAGAGGGTATGAACACTGAAGCTTTCTTT
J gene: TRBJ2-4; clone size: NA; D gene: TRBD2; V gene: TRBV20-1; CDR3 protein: CSARVAGANIQYF; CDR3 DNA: TGCAGTGCTAGAGTAGCGGGAGCGAACATTCAGTACTTC
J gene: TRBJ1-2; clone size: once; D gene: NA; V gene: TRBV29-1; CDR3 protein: CSVVAQPGYGYTF; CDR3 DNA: TGCAGCGTTGTTGCGCAGCCTGGCTATGGCTACACCTTC
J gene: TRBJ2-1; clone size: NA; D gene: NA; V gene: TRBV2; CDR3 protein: CASSEALNSAYNEQFF; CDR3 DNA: TGTGCCAGCAGTGAAGCGCTTAATAGCGCATACAATGAGCAGTTCTTC
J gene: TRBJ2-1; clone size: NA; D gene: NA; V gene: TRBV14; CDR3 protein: CASSPQGHEQFF; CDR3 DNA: TGTGCCAGCAGCCCCCAGGGGCATGAGCAGTTCTTC